One T cell receptor (beta chain) is described in this entry. This clone's antigen is unknown. Per-base quality was not reported, and no clone a single base away is much larger than it. These data originate in a study of identical twins (dated by TCRdb to the mid-2010s). Regarding the complete study: TCR alpha and beta repertoires from monozygotic twins, unrelated adults of various ages and cord blood were deep-sequenced to test whether fetal clonotypes persist. To rule out contamination, replicate twin experiments were performed at different times with different library preparation protocols.

The paper's findings and limits, for the study overall: Fewer insertions were carried by abundant cord blood beta clonotypes, a similar but weaker trend appeared in young adult naive repertoires, and no such trend appeared in memory repertoires. Recombination models systematically underestimated out-of-frame TCR alpha sharing in monozygotic twins but agreed with sharing between unrelated individuals. Zero-insertion analyses could be partly confounded by invariant T cells such as MAIT and iNKT, although diverse VJ usage argued against such confounding for most clonotypes. Because the same donors could not be followed over many years, the conclusions relied on cross-sectional statistical analysis. Compared with coincidental sharing between unrelated individuals, out-of-frame TCR alpha sequences shared between twins had an excess of sequences with low generation probability. A weaker excess of twin sharing was found in beta out-of-frame sequences because the signal-to-noise ratio was lowered by fewer shared sequences.

The library was made by 5' RACE. Reads for this sample came from an Illumina HiSeq 2000. A universal primer binding site was introduced by template switching, and a unique molecular identifier was present in the final cDNA, enabling accurate counting of TCR cDNA molecules. First-strand cDNA for TCR alpha and beta chains was synthesized from specific primers in the conserved constant-segment region. To control for contamination, each cDNA library was double barcoded with a SMART-Mk sample barcode plus Illumina barcodes. TruSeq adapter sequences, together with Illumina sample barcodes, were added in two successive PCR steps. Sequencing of the TCR alpha and beta cDNA libraries was done on the Illumina HiSeq platform using custom primers. Turning to the authors' computational methods: Raw reads were processed with MiGEC to extract unique molecular identifiers, and MiXCR was used to determine CDR3 positions. Recombination models were inferred per individual with the repgenHMM and IGoR tools using an EM algorithm. Shared clonotype analysis was performed with the tcR package in R, normalizing sharing by the product of cloneset sizes. Out-of-frame nonproductive sequences were analyzed to study raw recombination free of thymic and clonal selection effects. The public reads were run again by TCRdb, first through fastp at Q25 and then through MiXCR, and only productive beta chains were kept. Rows are unified per CDR3 protein, each entry keeping the most common DNA and genes. The V and J calls were determined by TCRdb, not by the authors. The sample yields some 1,600,000 distinct CDR3 sequences; about 31% were counted once. 0.25% to 0.3% of the sample belongs to the ten largest clones.

Every donor was a healthy Caucasian. Counted from cysteine to phenylalanine, this CDR3 has 18 amino acids. Only the CDR3 DNA is retained, 54 bases long and in frame from the first base. CDR1 and CDR2 were assigned from the germline V gene (reference sequence) as SGHNT and YYREEE. Trimming at the junction amounts to 1 base on V and 2 bases on J, and the germline ends lie 22 bases apart. This chain joins TRBV5-4 to TRBJ2-7; TRBD1 is possibly the D segment (5 matching bases). Material for sequencing was cord blood. The sequence was collected from a newborn girl in good health. CDR3 sequence: CASSLMRSGLSDAYEQYF. At the DNA level, the sequence is TGTGCCAGCAGCTTGATGAGGTCAGGGTTGAGCGATGCCTACGAGCAGTACTTC.